Presented here are 24 T cell receptor beta chains from one specimen sequenced in a study of blood T cell repertoires in COVID-19. The table came from immunoSEQ multiplex PCR; TCRdb's copy has only in-frame clones and leaves some out. This sample yields 250,000 to 350,000 clones, of which around 87% are seen a single time; 5.3% belongs to the top ten. Sample: PBMCs or T cells enriched from blood (not recorded which). Receptors originate from a woman in her 30s who had recovered from COVID-19.

The V call is TRBV12-3 or TRBV12-4, the J call TRBJ2-7; D is unresolved. Trimming removed 6 bases from V and 0 bases from J, with 3 bases in between. The CDR3 loop spans 11 amino acids. CDR3 in DNA: TGTGCCAGCAGATACTCCTACGAGCAGTACTTC. It yields the protein CASRYSYEQYF.

The chain combines TRBV4-3 with TRBJ2-2, with 12 bases lining up with TRBD1. Germline V lookup: CDR1 LGHNA, CDR2 YSLEER. The CDR3 is made up of 14 amino acids. V dropped 5 bases and J dropped 9; count of bases not matched to a gene: 4. Here the CDR3 DNA reads TGCGCCAGCAGCGGGACAGGGGGCGGCCGGGAGCTGTTTTTT. It yields the protein CASSGTGGGRELFF.

The rearrangement links TRBV9 to TRBJ2-3; no firm D call. This CDR3 is built from 14 residues. Trimming pared 3 bases from V and 1 base from J, leaving 9 bases between. Germline CDR1 is SGDLS and CDR2 is YYNGEE. The CDR3 is CASSEFPGTDTQYF. The DNA of the CDR3 is TGTGCCAGCAGCGAGTTCCCAGGCACAGATACGCAGTATTTT.

The chain couples TRBV7-9 to TRBJ1-1, with D maybe TRBD1 (5 bases). Looked up from germline, CDR1 is SEHNR and CDR2 is FQNEAQ (reference sequence). The CDR3 loop spans 11 amino acids. V lost 8 bases, J lost 5 bases, and 9 bases lay in between. CDR3 in amino acids: CASAGKTEAFF. CDR3 sequence (DNA): TGTGCCAGCGCAGGGAAGACTGAAGCTTTCTTT.

V usage is TRBV2 and J usage is TRBJ2-5; D is possibly TRBD2 (6 bases). Germline V gene sequence: CDR1 SNHLY, CDR2 FYNNEI. V dropped 5 bases and J dropped 5 bases, with 18 bases sitting between them. The CDR3 has 15 residues. The CDR3 loop is CASSFFAGGAETQYF. The CDR3 nucleotides read TGTGCCAGCAGTTTCTTTGCGGGCGGGGCGGAGACCCAGTACTTC.

The chain recombines TRBV9 with TRBJ2-3, with 8 bases fitting TRBD2. V lost 2 bases to trimming and J lost 9 bases; unmatched junction nucleotides: 23. Germline values: CDR1 SGDLS, CDR2 YYNGEE. The CDR3 is 19 residues long. The CDR3 region has the DNA TGTGCCAGCAGCGTCGCCGGGCGGTCCAGCGGGGGCCCGATGGGGACGCAGTATTTT. Encoded protein: CASSVAGRSSGGPMGTQYF.

The genes are TRBV5-5 and TRBJ1-4; D remains ambiguous. Germline-derived CDR1 and CDR2 are SGHKS and YYEKEE (reference sequence). The CDR3 sequence is 12 residues long. Trimming removed 4 bases at V and 13 bases at J, with 14 bases between. The chain's CDR3 is CASSKTAEGLFF. Here the CDR3 DNA reads TGTGCCAGCAGCAAGACGGCCGAGGGACTGTTTTTT.

The chain uses TRBV10-3 and TRBJ1-6; 10 bases line up with TRBD1. The CDR3 is 16 residues long. V lost 2 bases, J lost 8 bases, and 6 bases stayed unmatched. Germline V gives CDR1 ENHRY, CDR2 SYGVKD. The CDR3, as DNA: TGTGCCATCAGTGAGCCTTTAGGGACAGGGGATTCACCCCTCCACTTT. Amino acids: CAISEPLGTGDSPLHF.

The chain combines TRBV12-3 or TRBV12-4 with TRBJ1-2; D is ambiguous. This CDR3 region has 12 residues. Trimming removed 2 bases at V and 8 bases at J, with 9 bases between. For the CDR3, the DNA is TGTGCCAGCAGTTTAATGAGGGTCGGCTACACCTTC. Translated, it gives CASSLMRVGYTF.

This clone was picked up one time. This chain joins TRBV28 and TRBJ2-7; TRBD2 matches 10 bases. The germline gives CDR1 MDHEN, CDR2 SYDVKM. CDR3 length equals 13 residues. J lost 7 bases, V lost 8 bases, and 8 bases had no gene match. CDR3 sequence (DNA): TGTGCCAGCTATAGCGGGGGGTTACGGGAGCAGTACTTC. Translated, it gives CASYSGGLREQYF.

This clone has just a few counts. The gene calls are TRBV14 and TRBJ2-1; D may be TRBD1 (6 bases). In germline, CDR1 is SGHDN, CDR2 FVKESK. This CDR3 comprises 15 residues. The V end was cut by 2 bases, the J end by 7 bases, with 15 bases between. The CDR3 DNA follows: TGTGCCAGCAGCCAAAGGGGGTCCCCCGCTAATGAGCAGTTCTTC. It specifies CASSQRGSPANEQFF.

A single count supports this clone. The chain is built from TRBV7-3 and TRBJ2-2; TRBD1 agrees at 11 bases. Losses at the gene ends were 4 bases for V and 4 bases for J; bases not matched to a gene: 2. The germline CDR1 and CDR2 sequences are SGHTA and FQGTGA. This CDR3 has 15 amino acids. In nucleotides, the CDR3 is TGTGCCAGCAGCTCCGGGACAGGGGGCACCGGGGAGCTGTTTTTT. Translated, it gives CASSSGTGGTGELFF.

To note about this clone: Other DNA sequences in the same sample also yield this CDR3. The chain recombines TRBV5-1 with TRBJ1-2; 8 bases match TRBD1. The CDR3 has 14 amino acids. Germline V CDR1 and CDR2: SGHRS, YFSETQ. Trimming took 4 bases from V and 5 from J; bases not matched to a gene: 7. CDR3 nucleotide sequence: TGCGCCAGCAGCGTCGACAGGGGAAAATATGGCTACACCTTC. It yields the protein CASSVDRGKYGYTF.

The chain employs TRBV10-3 and TRBJ2-7, with D perhaps matching TRBD2 (5 bases). V was clipped by 0 bases and J by 2 bases, with 11 bases between them. CDR3 length equals 15 residues. Germline values: CDR1 ENHRY, CDR2 SYGVKD. The CDR3 nucleotides read TGTGCCATCAGTGAGTCGACCGGGGTCACCTACGAGCAGTACTTC. This sequence encodes CAISESTGVTYEQYF.

V is TRBV25-1 and J is TRBJ1-2; D may be TRBD1 (5 bases). Germline lookup yields CDR1 MGHDK and CDR2 SYGVNS. This CDR3 is 13 amino acids long. Trimming took 6 bases from V and 0 from J, leaving 8 bases between them. The CDR3 DNA is TGTGCCAGCAGCGAGACAGCTAACTATGGCTACACCTTC. Amino acids: CASSETANYGYTF.

The chain carries TRBV6-2 or TRBV6-3 and TRBJ2-2; D is unclear. Looked up from germline, CDR1 is MNHEY and CDR2 is SVGEGT. V lost 0 bases to trimming and J lost 2 bases, with 7 bases between them. This CDR3 has 15 residues. CDR3 in amino acids: CASSYSLRNTGELFF. The CDR3 DNA follows: TGTGCCAGCAGTTACTCGCTGAGAAACACCGGGGAGCTGTTTTTT.

The chain employs TRBV6-5 and TRBJ1-1; D might be TRBD1 (5 bases). The CDR3 covers 12 residues. Germline CDR1 MNHEY, CDR2 SVGAGI. V was cut by 7 bases and J by 3 bases, with 9 bases left in between. CDR3 region: CASKDKDTEAFF. The CDR3 DNA reads TGTGCCAGCAAGGACAAGGACACTGAAGCTTTCTTT.

The chain is built from TRBV30 and TRBJ2-1; D is uncertain. From germline, CDR1 is GTSNPN and CDR2 SVGIG (reference sequence). The CDR3 extends over 12 amino acids. V shed 2 bases and J shed 10 bases, with 12 bases lying between them. This CDR3 is CAWSSTPLEQFF. CDR3 nucleotides: TGTGCCTGGAGTAGCACTCCGCTCGAGCAGTTCTTC. Using reference TRBV30 and TRBJ2-1 for the parts outside the CDR3, the full variable domain is SQTIHQWPATLVQPVGSPLSLECTVEGTSNPNLYWYRQAAGRGLQLLFYSVGIGQISSEVPQNLSASRPQDRQFILSSKKLLLSDSGFYLCAWSSTPLEQFFGPGTRLTVL.

The chain joins TRBV7-9 to TRBJ2-7; the match to TRBD1 covers 10 bases. The CDR3 contains 16 residues. CDR1 is SEHNR and CDR2 is FQNEAQ in the germline V gene (reference sequence). V lost 5 bases to trimming and J lost 4 bases; unmatched junction nucleotides: 11. The CDR3 DNA reads as TGTGCCAGCAGCCCCCCCAGCTGGGACAGGGGTTACGAGCAGTACTTC. Amino acids: CASSPPSWDRGYEQYF.

The chain recombines TRBV25-1 with TRBJ1-3; the D is unclear. V dropped 0 bases and J dropped 8 bases, with 14 bases sitting between them. Germline values: CDR1 MGHDK, CDR2 SYGVNS. This CDR3 is 15 amino acids long. The CDR3 sequence: CASSEYKGLRDTIYF. In DNA form, the CDR3 reads TGTGCCAGCAGTGAATATAAGGGATTGAGGGACACCATATATTTT.

The rearrangement joins TRBV6-6 to TRBJ2-5; 8 bases align to TRBD2. The CDR3 extends over 12 amino acids. The germline gives CDR1 MNHNY, CDR2 SVGAGI (reference sequence). Losses at the gene ends were 6 bases for V and 7 bases for J; bases not matched to a gene: 4. DNA of the CDR3: TGTGCCAGCAGGGGACTAGAAGGGACCCAGTACTTC. It encodes CASRGLEGTQYF.

This chain joins TRBV28 and TRBJ1-2; unclear D gene. Germline CDR1 MDHEN, CDR2 SYDVKM. This CDR3 is 9 amino acids long. The ends were cut back, 8 bases at V and 8 bases at J, with 6 bases in the middle. In nucleotides, the CDR3 is TGTGCCAGCGGTAGAGGCTACACCTTC. This encodes CASGRGYTF.

This clone occurred once. The chain joins TRBV6-5 to TRBJ1-2; D may be TRBD1 (6 bases). The CDR3 runs to 14 residues. V shed 10 bases and J shed 0 bases, with 15 bases lying between them. Per the germline V gene, CDR1 is MNHEY and CDR2 is SVGAGI. CDR3 loop: CATTLAGANYGYTF. The CDR3 DNA reads TGTGCCACTACGTTGGCAGGGGCTAACTATGGCTACACCTTC.

This chain uses TRBV6-5 with TRBJ1-5, with TRBD1 identical over 11 bases. Trimming removed 6 bases from V and 6 bases from J; junction bases left unmatched: 7. The CDR3 runs 15 residues. In germline, CDR1 is MNHEY, CDR2 SVGAGI. The CDR3 sequence is CASRAGQGVGQPQHF. CDR3 bases: TGTGCCAGCAGGGCGGGACAGGGGGTCGGTCAGCCCCAGCATTTT.